This record concerns one T cell receptor beta chain sequence. These data come from a study of OX40 agonist ivuxolimab in advanced cancers. TCRdb keeps only in-frame clones here, not all; method: immunoSEQ multiplex PCR. Of 85,000 to 100,000 clones listed, approximately 94% were seen once; the top ten hold approximately 0.2%. This receptor was identified in an adult with an advanced solid tumor such as melanoma, head and neck, liver or kidney cancer. The material sequenced was CD4+ or CD8+ T cells sorted from blood, taken in a trial of the OX40 agonist ivuxolimab.

CDR3 DNA sequence: TGTGCCAGCAGCTCAGTGGACACTGAAGCTTTCTTT. Translation: CASSSVDTEAFF. The chain links TRBV5-4 to TRBJ1-1; no firm D call. In germline, CDR1 is SGHNT, CDR2 YYREEE (reference sequence). CDR3 length: 12 residues. The germline V and J ends were trimmed by 3 bases and 3 bases, with 6 bases remaining between them.